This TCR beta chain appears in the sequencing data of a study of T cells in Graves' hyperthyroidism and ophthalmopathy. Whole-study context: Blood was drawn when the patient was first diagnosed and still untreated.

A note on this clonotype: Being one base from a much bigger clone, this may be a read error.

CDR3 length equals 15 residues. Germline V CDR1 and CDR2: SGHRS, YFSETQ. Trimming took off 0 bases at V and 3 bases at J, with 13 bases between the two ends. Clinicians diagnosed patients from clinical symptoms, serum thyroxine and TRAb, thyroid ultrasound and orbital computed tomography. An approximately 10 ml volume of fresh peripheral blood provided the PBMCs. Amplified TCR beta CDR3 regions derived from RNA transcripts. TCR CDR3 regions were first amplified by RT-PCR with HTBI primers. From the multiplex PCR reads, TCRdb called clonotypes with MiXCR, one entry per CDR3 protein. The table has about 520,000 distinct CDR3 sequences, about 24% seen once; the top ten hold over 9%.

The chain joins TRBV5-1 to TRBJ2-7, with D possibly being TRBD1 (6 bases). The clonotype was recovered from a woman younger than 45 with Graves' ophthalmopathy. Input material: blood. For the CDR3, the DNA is TGCGCCAGCAGCTTGGAAACAGGGAGTTTCTACGAGCAGTACGTC. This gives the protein CASSLETGSFYEQYV.